Presented here are 10 T cell receptor beta chains from one specimen sequenced in a study of blood T cell repertoires in COVID-19. Only in-frame clones appear in the TCRdb table, and some are missing; sequencing was by immunoSEQ multiplex PCR. The sample has about 200,000 clones; 85% to 90% are singletons. The sample comprised peripheral blood. The receptor set was obtained from a middle-aged man with acute or convalescent COVID-19.

The gene calls are TRBV28 and TRBJ1-5, with no clear D. The germline V gene has CDR1 MDHEN and CDR2 SYDVKM. Trimming cost V 5 bases and J 0 bases, with 14 bases left between them. The CDR3 spans 16 residues. CDR3 in DNA: TGTGCCAGCAGTCCCAGCGGTTGGGATAGCAATCAGCCCCAGCATTTT. Protein: CASSPSGWDSNQPQHF. The complete variable domain, with remaining parts taken from reference TRBV28 and TRBJ1-5, reads DVKVTQSSRYLVKRTGEKVFLECVQDMDHENMFWYRQDPGLGLRLIYFSYDVKMKEKGDIPEGYSVSREKKERFSLILESASTNQTSMYLCASSPSGWDSNQPQHFGDGTRLSIL.

The J gene is TRBJ2-2, the V gene TRBV5-4; D perhaps matches TRBD2 (5 bases). This CDR3 comprises 16 residues. The V end lost 0 bases, the J end lost 6 bases, and 15 bases lay between the germline ends. The germline gives CDR1 SGHNT, CDR2 YYREEE (reference sequence). CDR3 amino acids: CASSLDPGIGAGELFF. CDR3 sequence (DNA): TGTGCCAGCAGCTTGGATCCCGGGATTGGCGCCGGGGAGCTGTTTTTT.

The chain links TRBV10-3 to TRBJ1-6; TRBD1 matches at 7 bases. Per germline, CDR1 ENHRY and CDR2 SYGVKD. The CDR3 spans 14 residues. V lost 6 bases, J lost 6 bases, and 5 bases stayed unmatched. CDR3 in DNA: TGTGCCATCAGATCCCGGGACAGTAATTCACCCCTCCACTTT. Translation gives CAIRSRDSNSPLHF.

The V gene is TRBV27, the J gene TRBJ1-5; D unresolved. Trimming took off 1 base at V and 3 bases at J, with 7 bases between the two ends. Germline loops: CDR1 MNHEY, CDR2 SMNVEV (reference sequence). This CDR3 is built from 14 residues. The CDR3 DNA sequence: TGTGCCAGCAGTTTATACGGTTACAATCAGCCCCAGCATTTT. This translates into CASSLYGYNQPQHF.

In DNA, the CDR3 is TGTGCCAGCAGCGGACTCCGGGACAGACCTCCCTATGGCTACACCTTC. This encodes CASSGLRDRPPYGYTF. The gene calls are TRBV7-9 and TRBJ1-2; TRBD1 matches 7 bases. Germline V gene sequence: CDR1 SEHNR, CDR2 FQNEAQ (reference sequence). J lost 4 bases, V lost 5 bases, and 13 bases had no gene match. The CDR3 runs 16 residues.

The rearrangement joins TRBV7-9 to TRBJ1-1; D is undetermined. V lost 1 base, J lost 5 bases, and 11 bases lay in between. The CDR3 is 14 amino acids. Germline CDR1 SEHNR, CDR2 FQNEAQ (reference sequence). The CDR3 is CASSLVQVETEAFF. The CDR3 nucleotides read TGTGCCAGCAGCTTAGTTCAGGTAGAGACTGAAGCTTTCTTT.

The rearrangement links TRBV3-1 (or the pseudogene TRBV3-2) to TRBJ2-1; TRBD2 agrees at 12 bases. V lost 0 bases and J lost 9; bases outside the gene matches: 6. The CDR3 is made up of 16 amino acids. CDR1 and CDR2 from the germline V gene are LGHDT and YNNKEL (reference sequence). The CDR3: CASSQDRSSGRVEQFF. CDR3 sequence (DNA): TGTGCCAGCAGCCAAGATCGGTCTAGCGGGAGGGTTGAGCAGTTCTTC.

The rearrangement links TRBV20-1 to TRBJ2-7, with 7 bases fitting TRBD2. The CDR3 totals 14 residues. Germline values: CDR1 DFQATT, CDR2 SNEGSKA (reference sequence). Unmatched junction bases numbered 7, after V lost 3 bases and J lost 2 bases. CDR3 in DNA: TGCAGTGCTAGTACGGCTAGCGGTACCTACGAGCAGTACTTC. Residues: CSASTASGTYEQYF.

About this clone: In the same sample, other DNA sequences code for this CDR3. CDR3 nucleotides: TGTGCCAGCAGCTTGCGCGGCAGCACAGATACGCAGTATTTT. As protein: CASSLRGSTDTQYF. The chain uses TRBV5-4 and TRBJ2-3; no firm D call. CDR1 is SGHNT and CDR2 is YYREEE in the germline V gene (reference sequence). The CDR3 covers 14 residues. The ends were cut back, 1 base at V and 0 bases at J, with 6 bases in the middle.

This clone turned up a few times. The chain joins TRBV4-1 to TRBJ1-1; possible D gene TRBD1, 6 bases. Between the trimmed V and J ends, which lost 4 bases and 5 bases, there was a span of 26 bases. Germline V gene data show CDR1 as MGHRA and CDR2 as YSYEKL. This CDR3 is built from 18 residues. DNA for the CDR3: TGCGCCAGCAGCCCCTCTCTGGTCAGGGGCCCCGCGAGGACTGAAGCTTTCTTT. This sequence encodes CASSPSLVRGPARTEAFF.